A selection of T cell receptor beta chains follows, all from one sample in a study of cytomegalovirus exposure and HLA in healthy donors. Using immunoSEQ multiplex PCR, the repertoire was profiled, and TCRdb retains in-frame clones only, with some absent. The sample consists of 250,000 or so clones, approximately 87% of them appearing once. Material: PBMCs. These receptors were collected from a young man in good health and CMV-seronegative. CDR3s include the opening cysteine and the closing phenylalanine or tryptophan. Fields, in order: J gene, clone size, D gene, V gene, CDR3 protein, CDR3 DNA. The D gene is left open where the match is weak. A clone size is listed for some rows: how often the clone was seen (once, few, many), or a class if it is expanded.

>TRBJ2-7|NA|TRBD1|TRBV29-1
CSVAPTAWTGVYHEQYF
TGCAGCGTCGCCCCAACCGCGTGGACAGGGGTATATCACGAGCAGTACTTC
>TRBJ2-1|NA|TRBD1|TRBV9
CASSPYTGEYYNEQFF
TGTGCCAGCAGCCCCTACACAGGGGAGTATTACAATGAGCAGTTCTTC
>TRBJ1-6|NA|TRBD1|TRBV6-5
CASSYSGQGYSPLHF
TGTGCCAGCAGTTACTCGGGACAGGGATATTCACCCCTCCACTTT
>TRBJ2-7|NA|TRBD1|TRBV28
CASSSGTGGAEQYF
TGTGCCAGCAGTTCCGGGACAGGGGGTGCGGAGCAGTACTTC
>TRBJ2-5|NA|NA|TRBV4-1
CASSPIGEYQETQYF
TGCGCCAGCAGCCCGATTGGAGAGTACCAAGAGACCCAGTACTTC
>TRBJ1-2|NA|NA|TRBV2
CASSEALTGGVYGYTF
TGTGCCAGCAGTGAAGCGCTTACGGGTGGCGTCTATGGCTACACCTTC
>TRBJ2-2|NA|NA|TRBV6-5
CASSYSGGGELFF
TGTGCCAGCAGTTACTCGGGGGGTGGGGAGCTGTTTTTT
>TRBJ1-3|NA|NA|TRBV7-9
CASSTTGSSGNTIYF
TGTGCCAGCAGTACCACAGGGAGCTCTGGAAACACCATATATTTT
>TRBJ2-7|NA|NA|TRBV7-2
CASSPRSLGAQPYEQYF
TGTGCCAGCAGCCCTCGATCCCTAGGGGCCCAGCCCTACGAGCAGTACTTC
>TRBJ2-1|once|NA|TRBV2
CASTGARYNEQFF
TGTGCCAGCACCGGAGCGCGCTACAATGAGCAGTTCTTC
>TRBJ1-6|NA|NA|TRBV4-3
CASSQELTATANSPLHF
TGCGCCAGCAGCCAAGAGTTAACGGCGACAGCAAATTCACCCCTCCACTTT
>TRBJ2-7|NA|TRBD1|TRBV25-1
CATGRQGASEQYF
TGTGCCACCGGACGGCAGGGGGCTTCCGAGCAGTACTTC
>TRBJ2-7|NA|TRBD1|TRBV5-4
CASSRTRGQLHYEQYF
TGTGCCAGCAGCAGGACCAGGGGGCAACTCCACTACGAGCAGTACTTC
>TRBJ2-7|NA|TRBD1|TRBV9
CASSPGQGLGEQYF
TGTGCCAGCAGCCCGGGACAGGGACTTGGAGAGCAGTACTTC
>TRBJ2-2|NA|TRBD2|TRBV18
CASSPSGLANGELFF
TGTGCCAGCTCACCAAGCGGACTAGCGAACGGGGAGCTGTTTTTT
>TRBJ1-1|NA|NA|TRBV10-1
CASSYERGTEAFF
TGCGCCAGCAGTTATGAAAGGGGAACTGAAGCTTTCTTT
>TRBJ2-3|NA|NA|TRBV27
CASSSLGSTDTQYF
TGTGCCAGCAGTTCCCTGGGCTCCACAGATACGCAGTATTTT
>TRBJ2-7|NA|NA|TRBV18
CASSPGQGGAYEQYF
TGTGCCAGCTCACCCGGCCAGGGGGGTGCCTACGAGCAGTACTTC
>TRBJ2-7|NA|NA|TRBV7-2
CASSFSGSPSYEQYF
TGTGCCAGCAGCTTCTCCGGGTCCCCGTCCTACGAGCAGTACTTC
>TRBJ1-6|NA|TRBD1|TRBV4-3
CASSQSGTGASPLHF
TGCGCCAGCAGCCAGTCCGGGACAGGGGCGTCACCCCTCCACTTT
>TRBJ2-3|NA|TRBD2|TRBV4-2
CASSQDGLAGGWPDTQYF
TGTGCCAGCAGCCAAGATGGACTAGCGGGAGGATGGCCAGATACGCAGTATTTT
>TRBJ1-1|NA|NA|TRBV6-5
CASSLQGKAFF
TGTGCCAGCAGTCTACAGGGTAAAGCTTTCTTT
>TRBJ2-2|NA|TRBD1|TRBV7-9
CASRGTDNTGELFF
TGTGCCAGCAGGGGGACAGACAACACCGGGGAGCTGTTTTTT
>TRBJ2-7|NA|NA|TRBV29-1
CSVEDSLVGYEQYF
TGCAGCGTTGAAGACTCACTAGTCGGTTACGAGCAGTACTTC
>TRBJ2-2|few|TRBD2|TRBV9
CASSLQLASGELFF
TGTGCCAGCAGCCTTCAACTAGCGTCCGGGGAGCTGTTTTTT
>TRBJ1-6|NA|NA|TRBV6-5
CASSRVSYNSPLHF
TGTGCCAGCAGCAGGGTCTCCTATAATTCACCCCTCCACTTT
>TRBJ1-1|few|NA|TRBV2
CASSEVLAELNTEAFF
TGTGCCAGCAGTGAAGTTCTGGCGGAACTTAACACTGAAGCTTTCTTT
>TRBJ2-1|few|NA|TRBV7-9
CASSGDGGEYNEQFF
TGTGCCAGCAGTGGGGACGGGGGAGAGTACAATGAGCAGTTCTTC
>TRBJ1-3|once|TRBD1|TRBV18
CASSTTGASSGNTIYF
TGTGCCAGCTCAACTACAGGGGCGAGCTCTGGAAACACCATATATTTT
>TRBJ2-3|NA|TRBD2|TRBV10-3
CAISPTSGSQDTQYF
TGTGCCATCAGTCCGACTAGCGGGAGTCAAGATACGCAGTATTTT
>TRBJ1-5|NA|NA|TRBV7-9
CASSFSGTPPQPQHF
TGTGCCAGCAGCTTTTCCGGGACACCGCCTCAGCCCCAGCATTTT
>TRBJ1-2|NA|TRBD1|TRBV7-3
CASSPDVTGVYGYTF
TGTGCCAGCAGCCCTGATGTGACAGGGGTCTATGGCTACACCTTC
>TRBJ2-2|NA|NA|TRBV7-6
CASSPPGAGELFF
TGTGCCAGCAGCCCCCCCGGGGCCGGGGAGCTGTTTTTT
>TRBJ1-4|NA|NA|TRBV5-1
CASSFSSNEKLFF
TGCGCCAGCAGCTTTTCTAGCAATGAAAAACTGTTTTTT
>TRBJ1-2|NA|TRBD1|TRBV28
CASMGAGGPLTHGYTF
TGTGCCAGCATGGGGGCAGGGGGCCCCCTGACGCATGGCTACACCTTC
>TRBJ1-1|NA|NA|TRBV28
CASILRWNTEAFF
TGTGCCAGCATACTGAGGTGGAACACTGAAGCTTTCTTT
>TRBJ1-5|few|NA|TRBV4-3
CASSQDGGASNQPQHF
TGCGCCAGCAGCCAAGATGGCGGGGCAAGCAATCAGCCCCAGCATTTT
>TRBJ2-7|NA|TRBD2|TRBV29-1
CSVGDYTYEQYF
TGCAGCGTTGGGGACTACACCTACGAGCAGTACTTC
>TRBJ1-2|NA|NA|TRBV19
CASSTFRGSGYTF
TGTGCCAGTAGTACTTTTAGGGGTTCCGGCTACACCTTC
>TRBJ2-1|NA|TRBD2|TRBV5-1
CASSLASGVYNEQFF
TGCGCCAGCAGCTTGGCCAGCGGGGTCTACAATGAGCAGTTCTTC
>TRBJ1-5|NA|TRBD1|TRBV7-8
CASSRQGAGQPQHF
TGTGCCAGCAGCCGACAGGGCGCGGGACAGCCCCAGCATTTT
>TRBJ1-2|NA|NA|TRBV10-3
CAISDGQPGGYTF
TGTGCCATCAGTGACGGACAGCCAGGGGGCTACACCTTC
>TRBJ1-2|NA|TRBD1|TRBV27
CASSPHGGQGDGYTF
TGTGCCAGCAGTCCCCATGGGGGACAGGGTGATGGCTACACCTTC
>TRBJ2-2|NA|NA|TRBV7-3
CASSLTVSPANTGELFF
TGTGCCAGCAGCCTCACAGTCTCCCCGGCGAACACCGGGGAGCTGTTTTTT
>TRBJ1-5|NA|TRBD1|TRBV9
CASSLGTVNQPQHF
TGTGCCAGCAGCCTCGGGACAGTTAATCAGCCCCAGCATTTT
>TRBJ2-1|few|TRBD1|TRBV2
CASSRDRDNEQFF
TGTGCCAGCAGCCGGGACAGGGACAATGAGCAGTTCTTC